A single sample gave rise to the 11 T cell receptor beta chains below, sequenced in a study of cytomegalovirus exposure and HLA in healthy donors (dated 2017 in TCRdb). Preparation of the library involved the immunoSEQ multiplex PCR assay. A mixture of 60 forward primers for TCR Vbeta segments and 13 reverse primers for TCR Jbeta segments was used in the multiplex PCR. What TCRdb holds here is the immuneACCESS table cut down to in-frame rearrangements. Part of the clones is not present; checked against another copy, under half of the missing clones reflect an unresolved V gene, and the others are unexplained. The table for this sample records around 50,000 clones. The ten top clones hold roughly 5.5% of the sample. Sequences were obtained from PBMCs. The receptors stem from a male donor in good health and CMV-seropositive.

Worth noting for this clone: Other DNA sequences in this sample translate to the same CDR3. The chain combines TRBV5-4 with TRBJ2-1, with TRBD1 matching 8 bases. CDR1 and CDR2 from the germline V gene are SGHNT and YYREEE (reference sequence). V trimming: 4 bases; J trimming: 9 bases; junction bases outside the gene matches: 9. This CDR3 is 14 amino acids long. CDR3 sequence reads: CASSRGQDDGEQFF. The CDR3 DNA is TGTGCCAGCAGCCGGGGACAGGACGACGGTGAGCAGTTCTTC.

The genes are TRBV7-3 and TRBJ2-5; 9 bases line up with TRBD1. The end of the DNA is better explained by TRBJ2-7, so the J call may be wrong. The CDR3 runs to 15 residues. Germline V CDR1 and CDR2: SGHTA, FQGTGA. This CDR3 reads CASSVLGQGSDEQYF. The CDR3 nucleotides are TGTGCCAGCAGCGTTCTGGGACAGGGATCCGACGAGCAGTACTTC.

The V gene is TRBV25-1, the J gene TRBJ2-3, with TRBD2 matching over 8 bases. Germline V gene sequence: CDR1 MGHDK, CDR2 SYGVNS. Germline trimming cut 6 bases from V and 6 bases from J; bases unmatched to any gene: 8. The CDR3 covers 14 residues. CDR3: CASREGLALDTQYF. The DNA of the CDR3 is TGTGCCAGCAGGGAAGGACTAGCCCTTGATACGCAGTATTTT.

The chain joins TRBV6-6 to TRBJ2-1; the D gene is possibly TRBD2 (7 bases). This CDR3 comprises 12 residues. The germline V gene has CDR1 MNHNY and CDR2 SVGAGI (reference sequence). Trimming removed 6 bases at V and 12 bases at J, with 15 bases between. Written as DNA, the CDR3 is TGTGCCAGCAGCCCCCAACGGGGGGCGCAGTTCTTC. It specifies CASSPQRGAQFF.

The chain links TRBV9 to TRBJ2-7; tentatively, D is TRBD1 (6 bases). V lost 2 bases and J lost 1, with 10 bases in between. The CDR3 sequence is 14 residues long. CDR1 and CDR2 (germline): SGDLS, YYNGEE. The CDR3 here is CASSVGAPSYEQYF. The CDR3 nucleotides are TGTGCCAGCAGCGTGGGGGCCCCATCCTACGAGCAGTACTTC.

The V gene is TRBV30, the J gene TRBJ2-3, with 7 bases identical to TRBD2. V shed 5 bases and J 1 base; nucleotides not matched to a gene: 0. The CDR3 is made up of 12 amino acids. Germline V lookup: CDR1 GTSNPN, CDR2 SVGIG (reference sequence). The CDR3 spells CAWRGGTDTQYF. CDR3 sequence (DNA): TGTGCCTGGCGGGGGGGCACAGATACGCAGTATTTT.

V gene TRBV7-9 combines with J gene TRBJ2-1, with 11 bases aligning to TRBD2. Germline V gene sequence: CDR1 SEHNR, CDR2 FQNEAQ (reference sequence). Germline trimming cut 5 bases from V and 4 bases from J; bases unmatched to any gene: 10. The CDR3 loop spans 17 amino acids. The CDR3 region is CASSENRLAGRYNEQFF. DNA for the CDR3: TGTGCCAGCAGCGAAAACCGACTAGCGGGGAGGTACAATGAGCAGTTCTTC.

The chain carries TRBV4-1 and TRBJ1-5, with no clear D. The CDR3 is made up of 13 amino acids. Germline V lookup: CDR1 MGHRA, CDR2 YSYEKL. V lost 4 bases and J lost 7, with 11 bases in between. For the CDR3, the DNA is TGCGCCAGCAGCCTAGAAGGCGGCCAGCCCCAGCATTTT. It specifies CASSLEGGQPQHF.

The J gene is TRBJ1-5, the V gene TRBV19; 8 bases align to TRBD1. After removal of 2 bases from V and 4 bases from J, the junction contained 7 bases not matched to a gene. CDR1 and CDR2 from the germline V gene are LNHDA and SQIVND (reference sequence). This CDR3 comprises 16 residues. The CDR3 protein is CASSIMQGAWNQPQHF. In DNA form, the CDR3 reads TGTGCCAGTAGTATAATGCAGGGGGCCTGGAATCAGCCCCAGCATTTT.

This sequence joins TRBV4-1 and TRBJ2-7, with TRBD1 as a possible D gene (5 bases). The CDR3 is made up of 15 amino acids. V was shortened by 0 bases and J by 3 bases, with 12 bases between the two germline ends. Looked up from germline, CDR1 is MGHRA and CDR2 is YSYEKL. CDR3 DNA sequence: TGCGCCAGCAGCCAAGAGGGGCAGGGATTCTACGAGCAGTACTTC. This translates into CASSQEGQGFYEQYF.

The chain links TRBV12-5 to TRBJ2-1, with D possibly TRBD1 on 5 matching bases. This CDR3 region has 16 residues. Trimming stripped 5 bases from V and 5 bases from J, with 19 bases between. Per the germline V gene, CDR1 is LGHNT and CDR2 is FRNRAP. DNA of the CDR3: TGTGCTAGTGGTCCCGCCCGACAGACGGATCACAATGAGCAGTTCTTC. It codes for CASGPARQTDHNEQFF.